The present TCR beta chain was sequenced within a study of T cell responses to AZD1222 COVID-19 vaccine. CDR3 length: 11 amino acids. V lost 5 bases, J lost 4 bases, and 6 bases lay in between. Germline V gene data show CDR1 as SGHRS and CDR2 as YFSETQ. Sequencing used immunoSEQ multiplex PCR; TCRdb keeps in-frame clones, though not all of them. The table records 55,000 to 70,000 clones, around 83% of them present only once. On this clone itself: Its target is not known.

General study points: Within unmutated variant regions lay the reported targets of nearly half of spike-specific TCRs. The donor group comprised mostly white British people and more females; the analysis possibly underestimated clonal diversity.

The chain has TRBV5-1 and TRBJ1-2; D not certain. This material consisted of peripheral blood, taken on day 0 of AZD1222 vaccination. The TCR was taken from an adult in good health. The DNA for the CDR3 is TGCGCCAGCAGGGCCGGCTATGGCTACACCTTC. The encoded protein is CASRAGYGYTF.